These 19 T cell receptor beta chains were sequenced from one sample in a study of blood T cells in healthy people across ages. Combining a sample-barcoded 5' primer with a J-beta primer mix, a second PCR ran for about 6 to 12 cycles. TCRdb independently ran MiXCR on the 5' RACE reads; one entry per CDR3 protein. The top ten hold 11% of the sample, which has 1.6 million or so distinct CDR3 sequences, approximately 32% seen once. The material sequenced was blood. The receptor source for this set is a woman aged 25 to 45 in good health.

The rearrangement joins TRBV15 to TRBJ2-5; 16 positions match TRBD2. Germline V CDR1 and CDR2: LNHNV, YYDKDF (reference sequence). The CDR3 is made up of 17 amino acids. With V trimmed by 5 bases and J by 1 base, 4 bases remained unmatched. CDR3 amino acids: CATSEGLAGGPQETQYF. The CDR3 DNA is TGTGCCACCAGCGAGGGACTAGCGGGGGGGCCCCAAGAGACCCAGTACTTC.

This clonotype came up a few times. CDR3 in amino acids: CASSVGGTRLYEQYF. CDR3 DNA: TGTGCCAGCAGCGTAGGCGGGACAAGACTCTACGAGCAGTACTTC. The chain carries TRBV9 and TRBJ2-7, with D perhaps assigned TRBD1 or TRBD2 (6 bases each). V was cut by 0 bases and J by 3 bases, with 13 bases left in between. The CDR3 consists of 15 residues. Germline V gives CDR1 SGDLS, CDR2 YYNGEE.

Notes on this clonotype: Likely a read error: the CDR3 ends without its conserved phenylalanine or tryptophan. This chain uses TRBV4-1 with TRBJ1-1, with a possible D match to TRBD1 (5 bases). The CDR3 loop spans 13 amino acids. CDR1 is MGHRA, CDR2 YSYEKL, per germline. V gave up 6 bases and J gave up 0 bases, with 8 bases separating them. DNA of the CDR3: TGCGCCAGCAGTACAGGAGTGAACACTGAAGCTTTCTTG. Encoded protein: CASSTGVNTEAFL.

This clonotype has at least ten counts. The V and J genes are TRBV20-1 and TRBJ2-7, with D possibly matching TRBD1 (5 bases). CDR3 size: 13 residues. The germline V and J ends were trimmed by 0 bases and 3 bases, with 9 bases remaining between them. The V gene's germline CDR1 is DFQATT and CDR2 SNEGSKA (reference sequence). CDR3 sequence: CSARDLDSYEQYF. CDR3 nucleotides: TGCAGTGCTAGAGATTTAGACAGCTACGAGCAGTACTTC.

The V call is TRBV29-1, the J call TRBJ2-1, with a weak D call TRBD2 (7 bases). The CDR3 has 14 residues. Looked up from germline, CDR1 is SQVTM and CDR2 is ANQGSEA. V dropped 8 bases and J dropped 1 base, with 15 bases sitting between them. CDR3 in DNA: TGCAGCATTAAGGGGGGGCCTTCCTACAATGAGCAGTTCTTC. It specifies CSIKGGPSYNEQFF.

This sequence joins TRBV21-1 and TRBJ2-4; TRBD1 is the table's D call, not checked against the DNA. The J call could be wrong; TRBJ2-7 is a better fit for the DNA end. TRBV21-1 is given as a pseudogene. CDR3 length equals 17 residues. CDR3 sequence: CASSTQAPKAEFCEQYF. As DNA, the CDR3 is TGTGCCAGCAGCACCCAGGCCCCAAAGGCTGAATTTTGCGAGCAGTACTTC.

This rearrangement joins TRBV3-1 to TRBJ2-3; 7 bases align to TRBD2. The V segment lost 3 bases and the J segment 5 bases; nucleotides outside the gene matches: 14. Germline CDR1 and CDR2: LGHDT and YNNKEL (reference sequence). This CDR3 comprises 17 residues. CDR3 residues: CASSHARVAGVGDTQYF. For the CDR3, the DNA is TGTGCCAGCAGCCACGCCCGCGTCGCGGGAGTGGGAGATACGCAGTATTTT.

This clonotype was detected only a few times. The chain recombines TRBV3-1 with TRBJ2-1; D uncertain. The CDR3 has 13 residues. V was trimmed by 0 bases and J by 6 bases, leaving 6 bases between them. Germline V gene lookup returns CDR1 LGHDT and CDR2 YNNKEL (reference sequence). The CDR3 bases are TGTGCCAGCAGCCAAGAGAACAGCAATGAGCAGTTCTTC. This gives the protein CASSQENSNEQFF.

The chain recombines TRBV20-1 with TRBJ2-7; no clear D gene. Germline CDR1 DFQATT, CDR2 SNEGSKA (reference sequence). There are 12 residues in the CDR3. V was shortened by 4 bases and J by 6 bases, with 13 bases between the two germline ends. The CDR3 is CSATGRKLEQYF. CDR3 nucleotide sequence: TGCAGTGCTACCGGCAGAAAACTCGAGCAGTACTTC.

This clonotype was picked up a small number of times. The V call is TRBV20-1, the J call TRBJ2-5, with 8 bases that match TRBD2. CDR1 DFQATT and CDR2 SNEGSKA come from the germline V gene (reference sequence). The CDR3 loop spans 12 amino acids. CDR3: CSPTSEQETQYF. The CDR3 nucleotides read TGCTCCCCGACTAGCGAACAAGAGACCCAGTACTTC.

The J gene is TRBJ2-5, the V gene TRBV18, with D perhaps TRBD2 (6 bases). This CDR3 contains 15 residues. Trimming removed 3 bases at V and 7 bases at J, with 18 bases between. Germline CDR1 and CDR2: KGHSH and LQKENI. The CDR3 region is CASSPDGRRLGTQYF. The CDR3 DNA is TGTGCCAGCTCACCGGACGGGAGAAGGTTGGGGACCCAGTACTTC.

The chain joins TRBV28 to TRBJ2-7; a weak D match, TRBD2 (5 bases). CDR1 is MDHEN, CDR2 SYDVKM, per germline. The V end was cut by 8 bases, the J end by 3 bases, with 17 bases between. The length of the CDR3 is 14 residues. The CDR3 nucleotides are TGTGCCAGCCACCCCTCCCTAGCAAGCTACGAGCAGTACTTC. This codes for CASHPSLASYEQYF.

The chain recombines TRBV20-1 with TRBJ2-3, with 11 positions matching TRBD2. The V segment lost 1 base and the J segment 4 bases; nucleotides outside the gene matches: 10. CDR1 DFQATT and CDR2 SNEGSKA come from the germline V gene (reference sequence). The CDR3 runs 17 residues. The CDR3 region is CSARGSTSGRGADTQYF. CDR3 nucleotide sequence: TGCAGTGCTAGAGGGTCTACTAGCGGGAGAGGAGCAGATACGCAGTATTTT.

This clonotype was counted a few times. The CDR3 bases are TGTACCGTTAGTGAGGATGGCACCTACGAGCAGTACTTC. Its protein is CTVSEDGTYEQYF. The chain couples TRBV10-3 to TRBJ2-7, with D unclear. The CDR3 spans 13 residues. The germline CDR1 and CDR2 sequences are ENHRY and SYGVKD.

This rearrangement joins TRBV6-1 to TRBJ2-7; TRBD1 agrees at 7 bases. V shed 7 bases and J 1 base; nucleotides not matched to a gene: 10. The CDR3 is 15 residues long. Germline CDR1 and CDR2: MNHNS and SASEGT. DNA of the CDR3: TGTGCCAGCACCGAAGGACAGGTAATTTCCTACGAGCAGTACTTC. Its translation: CASTEGQVISYEQYF.

The sample holds a few counts of this clonotype. The chain recombines TRBV28 with TRBJ2-7; the D is unclear. The CDR3 spans 15 residues. V gave up 6 bases and J gave up 4 bases, with 19 bases separating them. CDR1 MDHEN and CDR2 SYDVKM come from the germline V gene. The chain's CDR3 is CASRSSYGRNYEQYF. The CDR3 DNA is TGTGCCAGCAGGTCAAGTTATGGACGGAATTACGAGCAGTACTTC. Complete variable domain (other parts from reference TRBV28 and TRBJ2-7): DVKVTQSSRYLVKRTGEKVFLECVQDMDHENMFWYRQDPGLGLRLIYFSYDVKMKEKGDIPEGYSVSREKKERFSLILESASTNQTSMYLCASRSSYGRNYEQYFGPGTRLTVT.

J is TRBJ2-5 and V is TRBV2; 14 positions agree with TRBD2. Matching the DNA end better, TRBJ2-7 makes the J call doubtful. This CDR3 comprises 16 residues. Per the germline V gene, CDR1 is SNHLY and CDR2 is FYNNEI. The chain's CDR3 is CASRIGTSGSINEQYF. The CDR3, as DNA: TGTGCCAGCAGAATAGGGACTAGCGGGAGTATCAACGAGCAGTACTTC.

The chain is built from TRBV3-1 and TRBJ2-3; TRBD2 matches 8 bases. Germline lookup yields CDR1 LGHDT and CDR2 YNNKEL (reference sequence). The CDR3 sequence is 16 residues long. V was pared by 4 bases and J by 4 bases, with 10 bases of the junction left unmatched. CDR3 amino acids: CASSLRSGRASDTQYF. In nucleotides, the CDR3 is TGTGCCAGCAGCCTCCGGTCCGGGAGGGCGTCAGATACGCAGTATTTT.

This clonotype was seen more than once but under ten times. The V gene is TRBV13, the J gene TRBJ2-1; 10 positions agree with TRBD2. The CDR3 has 16 amino acids. Germline CDR1 is PRHDT and CDR2 is FYEKMQ (reference sequence). J was trimmed by 7 bases and V by 5 bases; bases with no gene match: 11. CDR3 sequence (DNA): TGTGCCAGCAGCCCCGAAGCGGGGGGGCCATGGAATGAGCAGTTCTTC. This gives the protein CASSPEAGGPWNEQFF. The complete variable domain, with remaining parts taken from reference TRBV13 and TRBJ2-1, reads AAGVIQSPRHLIKEKRETATLKCYPIPRHDTVYWYQQGPGQDPQFLISFYEKMQSDKGSIPDRFSAQQFSDYHSELNMSSLELGDSALYFCASSPEAGGPWNEQFFGPGTRLTVL.